This T cell receptor (beta chain) comes out of a study of Graves' ophthalmopathy and Graves' hyperthyroidism. The V gene lost 4 bases and the J gene lost 3 bases, with 16 bases spanning the gap. CDR3 length equals 15 residues. Points from the study as a whole: Among thyroid clonotypes expanded above 0.001 frequency, most also appeared in blood.

In this sample, this clonotype turned up many times. As yet, its antigen is unknown. RNA transcripts were the source from which TCR beta CDR3 regions were amplified. A first-round RT-PCR used HTBI primers, followed by a second-round multiplex PCR. Each CDR3 protein gets one entry after TCRdb re-called the multiplex PCR reads with MiXCR. There are under 350,000 distinct CDR3 sequences in the sample; 17% occur only once, and around 12% lies in the top ten. The TCR was taken from an adult man with Graves' ophthalmopathy. The V gene is TRBV12-3 or TRBV12-4, the J gene TRBJ2-7; possible D gene TRBD1, 5 bases. Sample: peripheral blood. CDR3: CASSSTRQSLYEQYF. Written as DNA, the CDR3 is TGTGCCAGCAGTTCCACGAGACAGAGTCTCTACGAGCAGTACTTC.